A single sample gave rise to the 32 T cell receptor beta chains below, sequenced in a study of shared clonotypes between healthy human individuals. Profiled with immunoSEQ multiplex PCR; TCRdb holds only in-frame clones, not every one. The sample has approximately 2.3 million clones, 90% to 95% seen once. The sequencing sample was made of naive CD4+ T cells from PBMCs. Noted subset: CD45RA+ positively selected. The source is a man between 18 and 35 years old in good health. Some clones in this sample may be carry-over from other donors' samples.

The chain carries TRBV30 and TRBJ1-6, with 9 bases fitting TRBD1. The CDR3 loop spans 14 amino acids. J was trimmed by 7 bases and V by 4 bases; bases with no gene match: 5. Germline CDR1 and CDR2: GTSNPN and SVGIG (reference sequence). As DNA, the CDR3 is TGTGCCTGGACCCCCGGGACAGGGAATTCACCCCTCCACTTT. Translating it yields CAWTPGTGNSPLHF.

The chain joins TRBV28 to TRBJ2-4, with 10 bases identical to TRBD1. This CDR3 has 17 residues. The germline V gene has CDR1 MDHEN and CDR2 SYDVKM. The trim removed 5 bases at V and 2 bases at J, leaving 9 bases unmatched. The CDR3 sequence is CASSPRQGALTKNIQYF. In nucleotides, the CDR3 is TGTGCCAGCAGTCCCCGACAGGGGGCTCTAACCAAAAACATTCAGTACTTC. The full variable domain, in which reference TRBV28 and TRBJ2-4 provide the parts outside the CDR3, is DVKVTQSSRYLVKRTGEKVFLECVQDMDHENMFWYRQDPGLGLRLIYFSYDVKMKEKGDIPEGYSVSREKKERFSLILESASTNQTSMYLCASSPRQGALTKNIQYFGAGTRLSVL.

The gene calls are TRBV30 and TRBJ2-7; 8 nucleotides align to TRBD2. From germline, CDR1 is GTSNPN and CDR2 SVGIG (reference sequence). The J segment lost 3 bases and the V segment lost 0 bases, leaving 13 bases of the junction unmatched. The length of the CDR3 is 17 residues. CDR3 loop: CAWSVNPPGGRSYEQYF. The CDR3 nucleotides read TGTGCCTGGAGTGTGAACCCGCCGGGCGGGAGGAGCTACGAGCAGTACTTC.

This rearrangement joins TRBV18 to TRBJ1-2; D possibly corresponds to TRBD1 (5 bases). Trimming shortened V by 3 bases and J by 0 bases, and 11 bases separated the two germline ends. CDR1 KGHSH and CDR2 LQKENI come from the germline V gene. This CDR3 spans 15 amino acids. Here the CDR3 reads CASSPQTAANYGYTF. For the CDR3, the DNA is TGTGCCAGCTCACCCCAGACAGCCGCTAACTATGGCTACACCTTC.

In nucleotides, the CDR3 is TGTGCCAGCAGAGAAAGTCGGGCCACGGATCAGCCCCAGCATTTT. Translated: CASRESRATDQPQHF. The chain employs TRBV2 and TRBJ1-5; D is unclear. CDR1 is SNHLY, CDR2 FYNNEI, per germline. This CDR3 comprises 15 residues. The V gene lost 6 bases and the J gene lost 5 bases, with 17 bases spanning the gap.

CDR3 residues: CASSLIEGLAFEQFF. Written as DNA, the CDR3 is TGTGCCAGCAGCTTAATCGAGGGACTAGCGTTTGAGCAGTTCTTC. J is TRBJ2-1 and V is TRBV7-8; TRBD2 matches at 10 bases. In germline, CDR1 is SGHVS, CDR2 FQNEAQ. V gave up 2 bases and J gave up 9 bases; unmatched junction bases: 7. The CDR3 runs 15 residues.

The rearrangement uses TRBV5-1 and TRBJ2-1, with a tentative D call TRBD2 (5 bases). The germline V and J ends were trimmed by 2 bases and 0 bases, with 12 bases remaining between them. This CDR3 is built from 16 residues. Germline values: CDR1 SGHRS, CDR2 YFSETQ. The CDR3 nucleotides are TGCGCCAGCAGCTTTGAGGGAGTCCTCTCCTACAATGAGCAGTTCTTC. It translates to CASSFEGVLSYNEQFF. Drawing the rest from reference TRBV5-1 and TRBJ2-1, the complete variable domain is KAGVTQTPRYLIKTRGQQVTLSCSPISGHRSVSWYQQTPGQGLQFLFEYFSETQRNKGNFPGRFSGRQFSNSRSEMNVSTLELGDSALYLCASSFEGVLSYNEQFFGPGTRLTVL.

The chain carries TRBV30 and TRBJ1-4; D gene unclear. The CDR3 contains 12 residues. V was pared by 2 bases and J by 8 bases, with 9 bases between. Germline V gene sequence: CDR1 GTSNPN, CDR2 SVGIG (reference sequence). The CDR3 DNA sequence: TGTGCCTGGAGTCCGGGGAGGGAAAAACTGTTTTTT. Its translation is CAWSPGREKLFF.

The chain links TRBV4-2 to TRBJ2-1, with D uncertain. The CDR3 length is 14 residues. The germline V and J ends were trimmed by 1 base and 15 bases, with 19 bases remaining between them. The germline V gene encodes CDR1 LGHNA and CDR2 YNFKEQ. CDR3 DNA sequence: TGTGCCAGCAGCCAAGCGGCAGCGTCGCAGAGGAGGTTCTTC. Amino acid sequence: CASSQAAASQRRFF.

The genes are TRBV5-1 and TRBJ1-5; the D gene is possibly TRBD1 (6 bases). From germline, CDR1 is SGHRS and CDR2 YFSETQ. V was cut by 1 base and J by 3 bases, with 11 bases left in between. The CDR3 has 15 amino acids. The DNA of the CDR3 is TGCGCCAGCAGCTTGACAGGGCTCCTCAATCAGCCCCAGCATTTT. Protein sequence: CASSLTGLLNQPQHF. Based on the CDR3 plus reference TRBV5-1 and TRBJ1-5, the full variable domain is KAGVTQTPRYLIKTRGQQVTLSCSPISGHRSVSWYQQTPGQGLQFLFEYFSETQRNKGNFPGRFSGRQFSNSRSEMNVSTLELGDSALYLCASSLTGLLNQPQHFGDGTRLSIL.

The chain combines TRBV4-1 with TRBJ2-3; 16 bases align to TRBD2. CDR3 length: 18 amino acids. CDR1 and CDR2 from the germline V gene are MGHRA and YSYEKL. V dropped 1 base and J dropped 7; count of bases not matched to a gene: 8. The CDR3: CASSQARLGLAGGNTQYF. The CDR3 DNA reads TGCGCCAGCAGCCAAGCCCGCTTGGGACTAGCGGGAGGGAATACGCAGTATTTT.

The CDR3 DNA is TGCGCCAGCAGCCAGGACAGGGTTGAGTATTTT. It is translated as CASSQDRVEYF. This chain links TRBV5-1 with TRBJ2-3; TRBD1 matches 8 bases. V was pared by 4 bases and J by 13 bases, with 5 bases of the junction left unmatched. The germline V gene encodes CDR1 SGHRS and CDR2 YFSETQ. CDR3 length: 11 residues. The variable domain in full, with the rest retrieved from reference TRBV5-1 and TRBJ2-3, is KAGVTQTPRYLIKTRGQQVTLSCSPISGHRSVSWYQQTPGQGLQFLFEYFSETQRNKGNFPGRFSGRQFSNSRSEMNVSTLELGDSALYLCASSQDRVEYFGPGTRLTVL.

The chain recombines TRBV5-1 with TRBJ2-1; tentative D call: TRBD2 (7 bases). The CDR3 has 13 amino acids. V was clipped by 4 bases and J by 8 bases, with 13 bases between them. CDR1 is SGHRS and CDR2 is YFSETQ in the germline V gene. Here the CDR3 reads CASSPGGGDEQFF. In DNA form, the CDR3 reads TGCGCCAGCAGCCCGGGGGGCGGGGATGAGCAGTTCTTC.

The genes are TRBV5-1 and TRBJ2-7; unclear D gene. V gave up 8 bases and J gave up 0 bases, with 15 bases separating them. This CDR3 is built from 14 residues. The germline V gene has CDR1 SGHRS and CDR2 YFSETQ. The CDR3 sequence: CASPPQKSSYEQYF. The CDR3 coding sequence is TGCGCCAGTCCGCCCCAGAAGAGCTCCTACGAGCAGTACTTC.

Notes on this clone: Other nucleotide sequences from this sample produce the same CDR3. The chain links TRBV9 to TRBJ2-3, with 10 bases matching TRBD2. Germline V lookup: CDR1 SGDLS, CDR2 YYNGEE. The V and J ends lost 2 bases and 3 bases, in that order; junction bases with no gene match: 6. This CDR3 has 16 amino acids. The CDR3: CASSVLAGGGTDTQYF. CDR3 coding DNA: TGTGCCAGCAGCGTTTTAGCGGGAGGAGGAACAGATACGCAGTATTTT.

The chain links TRBV18 to TRBJ1-5; D may be TRBD1 (5 bases). The CDR3 loop spans 15 amino acids. With 6 bases removed from V and 1 base from J, the gap between germline ends came to 13 bases. Germline V CDR1 and CDR2: KGHSH, LQKENI. The CDR3 sequence: CASSLAGGSNQPQHF. CDR3 bases: TGTGCCAGCTCCCTGGCGGGGGGAAGCAATCAGCCCCAGCATTTT.

With respect to this clone: The sample carries other DNA sequences with the same CDR3. J is TRBJ2-1 and V is TRBV9; D may be TRBD2 (5 bases). CDR3 length: 15 residues. The V and J ends lost 0 bases and 0 bases respectively, with 7 bases between them. The germline V gene has CDR1 SGDLS and CDR2 YYNGEE. CDR3 nucleotide sequence: TGTGCCAGCAGCGTAGTGAGCGGCTCCTACAATGAGCAGTTCTTC. Translation gives CASSVVSGSYNEQFF.

V and J are TRBV25-1 and TRBJ1-1; possible D gene TRBD1, 5 bases. Trimming left V 4 bases short and J 0 bases short, with 15 bases between. The germline V gene encodes CDR1 MGHDK and CDR2 SYGVNS. This CDR3 has 16 residues. For the CDR3, the DNA is TGTGCCAGCAGTGTATTAGAGGGACGGCTGAACACTGAAGCTTTCTTT. This sequence encodes CASSVLEGRLNTEAFF.

This sequence joins TRBV4-1 and TRBJ2-7; D not resolved. CDR1 is MGHRA, CDR2 YSYEKL, per germline. With 0 bases removed from V and 6 bases from J, the gap between germline ends came to 3 bases. This CDR3 region has 11 residues. Written as DNA, the CDR3 is TGCGCCAGCAGCCAAGATGCCGAGCAGTACTTC. This codes for CASSQDAEQYF.

The chain carries TRBV4-1 and TRBJ1-2, with no clear D. The CDR3 contains 14 residues. Germline V gene lookup returns CDR1 MGHRA and CDR2 YSYEKL. Trimming shortened V by 0 bases and J by 7 bases, and 12 bases separated the two germline ends. CDR3 DNA: TGCGCCAGCAGCCAAGAGTTGCGGGGATCTGGCTACACCTTC. Its protein product is CASSQELRGSGYTF.

The rearrangement links TRBV7-2 to TRBJ2-7, with D tentatively TRBD2 (5 bases). Looked up from germline, CDR1 is SGHTA and CDR2 is FQGNSA. V lost 1 base, J lost 3 bases, and 19 bases lay in between. The length of the CDR3 is 17 residues. CDR3 protein: CASSLVRDGRRSYEQYF. For the CDR3, the DNA is TGTGCCAGCAGCTTAGTGAGGGATGGACGACGGAGCTACGAGCAGTACTTC.

The CDR3 loop is CASRPRGLAGAPLYNEQFF. In nucleotides, the CDR3 is TGTGCCAGCAGACCTAGAGGACTAGCGGGAGCCCCTCTATACAATGAGCAGTTCTTC. This chain uses TRBV7-9 with TRBJ2-1, with 13 bases identical to TRBD2. Per the germline V gene, CDR1 is SEHNR and CDR2 is FQNEAQ (reference sequence). The CDR3 length is 19 residues. V shed 6 bases and J 4 bases; nucleotides not matched to a gene: 15.

This clone has just one count. This rearrangement joins TRBV7-2 to TRBJ1-2, with TRBD1 matching over 7 bases. The V segment lost 0 bases and the J segment 7 bases; nucleotides outside the gene matches: 5. The germline V gene encodes CDR1 SGHTA and CDR2 FQGNSA. The length of the CDR3 is 14 residues. The CDR3 region is CASSLAGGAGGYTF. The CDR3 DNA reads TGTGCCAGCAGCTTAGCAGGGGGCGCGGGTGGCTACACCTTC.

The rearrangement uses TRBV19 and TRBJ2-5, with D possibly matching TRBD2 (6 bases). V was cut by 7 bases and J by 2 bases, with 11 bases left in between. The CDR3 consists of 13 residues. CDR1 is LNHDA, CDR2 SQIVND, per germline (reference sequence). The CDR3 sequence is CASKVAGQETQYF. CDR3 coding DNA: TGTGCCAGTAAAGTCGCGGGGCAAGAGACCCAGTACTTC.

The chain recombines TRBV14 with TRBJ2-1; D unresolved. Trimming removed 6 bases from V and 2 bases from J, with 8 bases in between. The CDR3 sequence is 13 residues long. Germline V gives CDR1 SGHDN, CDR2 FVKESK. CDR3 residues: CASSPRTYNEQFF. The CDR3 nucleotides read TGTGCCAGCAGTCCTCGGACCTACAATGAGCAGTTCTTC. Supplemented by reference TRBV14 and TRBJ2-1, the full variable domain reads EAGVTQFPSHSVIEKGQTVTLRCDPISGHDNLYWYRRVMGKEIKFLLHFVKESKQDESGMPNNRFLAERTGGTYSTLKVQPAELEDSGVYFCASSPRTYNEQFFGPGTRLTVL.

The V call is TRBV28, the J call TRBJ1-1; D may be TRBD1 (5 bases). Germline CDR1 is MDHEN and CDR2 is SYDVKM. The ends were cut back, 0 bases at V and 0 bases at J, with 11 bases in the middle. The CDR3 spans 16 residues. CDR3 DNA: TGTGCCAGCAGTTTATGGGGGGGAACGGTGAACACTGAAGCTTTCTTT. As protein: CASSLWGGTVNTEAFF.

The V and J genes are TRBV14 and TRBJ1-2, with D possibly matching TRBD1 (5 bases). In germline, CDR1 is SGHDN, CDR2 FVKESK. The V end was cut by 6 bases, the J end by 8 bases, with 16 bases between. The CDR3 covers 13 residues. The CDR3 sequence: CASRLNPGPGYTF. The CDR3 coding sequence is TGTGCCAGCAGACTCAACCCGGGGCCCGGCTACACCTTC. Full variable domain (remainder filled in from reference TRBV14 and TRBJ1-2): EAGVTQFPSHSVIEKGQTVTLRCDPISGHDNLYWYRRVMGKEIKFLLHFVKESKQDESGMPNNRFLAERTGGTYSTLKVQPAELEDSGVYFCASRLNPGPGYTFGSGTRLTVV.

This clone was observed once. V and J are TRBV9 and TRBJ2-1; no definite D call. Germline assignment: CDR1 SGDLS and CDR2 YYNGEE. The CDR3 contains 16 residues. V lost 2 bases and J lost 1, with 13 bases in between. The CDR3 DNA reads as TGTGCCAGCAGCGTTCGCCGAGCAGGTTCCTACAATGAGCAGTTCTTC. It is translated as CASSVRRAGSYNEQFF.

The chain carries TRBV28 and TRBJ2-1, with D possibly being TRBD1 or TRBD2 (6 bases each). The CDR3 is 15 amino acids. Trimming removed 4 bases at V and 1 base at J, with 11 bases between. Germline V gene data show CDR1 as MDHEN and CDR2 as SYDVKM. The CDR3 protein is CASSSGDFSYNEQFF. The CDR3 DNA reads TGTGCCAGCAGTTCAGGGGACTTTTCCTACAATGAGCAGTTCTTC.

The chain is built from TRBV2 and TRBJ1-2, with 8 bases aligning to TRBD1. V dropped 6 bases and J dropped 6; count of bases not matched to a gene: 9. CDR1 is SNHLY, CDR2 FYNNEI, per germline. The CDR3 covers 14 residues. In nucleotides, the CDR3 is TGTGCCAGCAGCCTTATCCGGACAGGGAATGGCTACACCTTC. Amino acids: CASSLIRTGNGYTF.

As concerns this clone: At the DNA level, this CDR3 is encoded by other sequences in the same sample as well. The V gene is TRBV27, the J gene TRBJ1-1; D remains ambiguous. Germline assignment: CDR1 MNHEY and CDR2 SMNVEV (reference sequence). The V gene lost 3 bases and the J gene lost 5 bases, with 7 bases spanning the gap. This CDR3 has 12 residues. CDR3 sequence reads: CASSLRGTEAFF. CDR3 DNA: TGTGCCAGCAGTTTGCGGGGAACTGAAGCTTTCTTT.

This chain connects TRBV7-3 to TRBJ2-2, with no clear D. The CDR3 contains 13 residues. Per the germline V gene, CDR1 is SGHTA and CDR2 is FQGTGA. V lost 5 bases, J lost 5 bases, and 9 bases lay in between. Written as DNA, the CDR3 is TGTGCCAGCAGCCCCGTTGGTACCGGGGAGCTGTTTTTT. Translated, it gives CASSPVGTGELFF.